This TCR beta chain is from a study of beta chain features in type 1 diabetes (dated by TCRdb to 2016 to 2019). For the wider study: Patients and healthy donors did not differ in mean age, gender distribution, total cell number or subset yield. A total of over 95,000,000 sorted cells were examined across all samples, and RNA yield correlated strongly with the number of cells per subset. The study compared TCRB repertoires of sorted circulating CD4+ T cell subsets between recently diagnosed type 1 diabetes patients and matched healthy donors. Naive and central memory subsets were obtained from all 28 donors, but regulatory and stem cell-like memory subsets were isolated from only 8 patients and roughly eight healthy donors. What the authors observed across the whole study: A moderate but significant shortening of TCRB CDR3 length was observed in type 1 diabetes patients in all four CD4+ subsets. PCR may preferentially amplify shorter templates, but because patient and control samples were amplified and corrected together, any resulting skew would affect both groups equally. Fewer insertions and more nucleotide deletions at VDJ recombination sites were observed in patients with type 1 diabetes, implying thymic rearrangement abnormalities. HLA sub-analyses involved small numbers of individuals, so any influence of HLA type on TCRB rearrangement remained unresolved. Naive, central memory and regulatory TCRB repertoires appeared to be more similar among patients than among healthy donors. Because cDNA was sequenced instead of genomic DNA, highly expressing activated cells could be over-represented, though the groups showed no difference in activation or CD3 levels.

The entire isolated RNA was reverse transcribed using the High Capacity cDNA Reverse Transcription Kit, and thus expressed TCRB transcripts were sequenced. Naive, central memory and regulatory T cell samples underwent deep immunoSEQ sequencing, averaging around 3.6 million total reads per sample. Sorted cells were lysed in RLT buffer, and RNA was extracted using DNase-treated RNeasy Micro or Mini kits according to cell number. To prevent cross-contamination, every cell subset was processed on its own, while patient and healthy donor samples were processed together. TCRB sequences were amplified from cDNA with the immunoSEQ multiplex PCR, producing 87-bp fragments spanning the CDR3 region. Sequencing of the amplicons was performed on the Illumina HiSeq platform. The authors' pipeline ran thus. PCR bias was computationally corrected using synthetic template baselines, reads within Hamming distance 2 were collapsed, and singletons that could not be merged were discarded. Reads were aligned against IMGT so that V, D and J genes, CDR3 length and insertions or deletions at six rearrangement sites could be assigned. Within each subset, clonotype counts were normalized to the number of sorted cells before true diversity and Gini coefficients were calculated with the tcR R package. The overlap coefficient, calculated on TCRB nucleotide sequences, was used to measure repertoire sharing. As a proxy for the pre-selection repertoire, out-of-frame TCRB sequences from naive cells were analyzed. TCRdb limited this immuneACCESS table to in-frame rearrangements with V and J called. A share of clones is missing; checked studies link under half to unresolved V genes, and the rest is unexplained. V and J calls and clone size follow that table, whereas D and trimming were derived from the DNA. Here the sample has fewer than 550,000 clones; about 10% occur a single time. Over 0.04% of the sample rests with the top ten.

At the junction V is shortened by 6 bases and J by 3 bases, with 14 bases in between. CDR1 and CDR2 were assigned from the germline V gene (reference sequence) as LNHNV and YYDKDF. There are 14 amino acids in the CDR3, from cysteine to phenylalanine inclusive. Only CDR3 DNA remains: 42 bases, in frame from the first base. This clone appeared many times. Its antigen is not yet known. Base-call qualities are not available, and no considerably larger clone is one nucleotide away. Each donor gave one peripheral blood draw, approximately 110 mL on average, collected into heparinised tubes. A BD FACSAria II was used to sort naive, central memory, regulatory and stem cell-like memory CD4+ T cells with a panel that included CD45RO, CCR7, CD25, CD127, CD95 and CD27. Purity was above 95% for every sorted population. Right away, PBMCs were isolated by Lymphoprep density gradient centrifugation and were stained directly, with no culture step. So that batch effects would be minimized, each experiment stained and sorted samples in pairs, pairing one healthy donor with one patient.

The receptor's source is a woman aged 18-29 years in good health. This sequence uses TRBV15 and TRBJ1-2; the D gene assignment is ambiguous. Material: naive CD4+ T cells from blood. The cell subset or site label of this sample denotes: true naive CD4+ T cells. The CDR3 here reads CATSQGRRDYGYTF. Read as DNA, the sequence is TGTGCCACCAGTCAAGGGAGGAGGGACTATGGCTACACCTTC.